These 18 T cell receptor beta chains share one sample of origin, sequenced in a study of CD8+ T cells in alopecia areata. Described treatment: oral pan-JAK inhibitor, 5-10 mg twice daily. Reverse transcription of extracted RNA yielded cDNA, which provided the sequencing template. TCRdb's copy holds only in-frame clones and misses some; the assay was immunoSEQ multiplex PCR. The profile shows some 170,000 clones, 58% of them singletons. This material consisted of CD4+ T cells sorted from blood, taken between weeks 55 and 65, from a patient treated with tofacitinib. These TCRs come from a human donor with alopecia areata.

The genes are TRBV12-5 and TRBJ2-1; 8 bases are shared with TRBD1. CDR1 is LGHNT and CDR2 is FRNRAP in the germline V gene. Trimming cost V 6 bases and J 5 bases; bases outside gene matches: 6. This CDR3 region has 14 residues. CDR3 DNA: TGTGCTAGTGGCCCCGGGACAGGCGACAATGAGCAGTTCTTC. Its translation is CASGPGTGDNEQFF. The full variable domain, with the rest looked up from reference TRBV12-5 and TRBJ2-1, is DARVTQTPRHKVTEMGQEVTMRCQPILGHNTVFWYRQTMMQGLELLAYFRNRAPLDDSGMPKDRFSAEMPDATLATLKIQPSEPRDSAVYFCASGPGTGDNEQFFGPGTRLTVL.

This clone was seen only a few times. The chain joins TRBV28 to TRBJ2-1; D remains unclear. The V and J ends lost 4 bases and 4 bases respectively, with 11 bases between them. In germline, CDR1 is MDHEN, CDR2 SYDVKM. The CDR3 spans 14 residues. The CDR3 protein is CASSSGRSYNEQFF. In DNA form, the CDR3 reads TGTGCCAGCAGTTCCGGACGTAGTTACAATGAGCAGTTCTTC.

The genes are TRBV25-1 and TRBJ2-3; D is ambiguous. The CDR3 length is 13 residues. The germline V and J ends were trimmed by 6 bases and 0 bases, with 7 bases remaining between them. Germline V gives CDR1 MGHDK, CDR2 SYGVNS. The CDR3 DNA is TGTGCCAGCAGGACAAAAAGCACAGATACGCAGTATTTT. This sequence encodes CASRTKSTDTQYF.

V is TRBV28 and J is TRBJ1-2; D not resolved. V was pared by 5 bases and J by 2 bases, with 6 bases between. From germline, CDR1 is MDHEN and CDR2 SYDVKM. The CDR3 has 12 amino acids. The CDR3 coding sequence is TGTGCCAGCAGTCCCAGCAACTATGGCTACACCTTC. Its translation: CASSPSNYGYTF.

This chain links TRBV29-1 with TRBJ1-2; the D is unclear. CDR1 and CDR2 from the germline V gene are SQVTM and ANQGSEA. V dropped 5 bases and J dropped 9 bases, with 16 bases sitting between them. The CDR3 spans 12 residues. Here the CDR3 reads CSVYPGPLRYTF. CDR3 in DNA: TGCAGCGTTTACCCCGGGCCGTTGCGCTACACCTTC.

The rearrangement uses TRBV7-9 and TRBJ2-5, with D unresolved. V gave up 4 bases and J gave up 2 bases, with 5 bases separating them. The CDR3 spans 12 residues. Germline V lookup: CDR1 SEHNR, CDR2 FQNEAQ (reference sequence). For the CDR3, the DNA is TGTGCCAGCAGCTACCAACAAGAGACCCAGTACTTC. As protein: CASSYQQETQYF.

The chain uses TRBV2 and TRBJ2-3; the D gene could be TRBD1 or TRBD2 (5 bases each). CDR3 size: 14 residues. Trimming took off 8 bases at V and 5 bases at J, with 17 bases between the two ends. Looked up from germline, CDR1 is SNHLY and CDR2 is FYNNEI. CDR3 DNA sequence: TGTGCCAGCCCACGTGGGGACGTGGTAGATACGCAGTATTTT. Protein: CASPRGDVVDTQYF.

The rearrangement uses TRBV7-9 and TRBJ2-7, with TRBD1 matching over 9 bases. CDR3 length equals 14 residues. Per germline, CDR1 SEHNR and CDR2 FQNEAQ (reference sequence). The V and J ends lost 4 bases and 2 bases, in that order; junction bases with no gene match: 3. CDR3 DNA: TGTGCCAGCAGCTCCGGGACAGGGACCTACGAGCAGTACTTC. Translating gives CASSSGTGTYEQYF. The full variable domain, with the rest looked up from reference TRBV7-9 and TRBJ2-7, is DTGVSQNPRHKITKRGQNVTFRCDPISEHNRLYWYRQTLGQGPEFLTYFQNEAQLEKSRLLSDRFSAERPKGSFSTLEIQRTEQGDSAMYLCASSSGTGTYEQYFGPGTRLTVT.

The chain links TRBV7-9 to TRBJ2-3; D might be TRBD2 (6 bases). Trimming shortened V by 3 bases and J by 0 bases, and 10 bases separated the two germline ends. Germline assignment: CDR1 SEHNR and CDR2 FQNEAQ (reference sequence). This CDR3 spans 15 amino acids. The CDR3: CASSFSGASTDTQYF. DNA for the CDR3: TGTGCCAGCAGCTTTTCGGGAGCTAGCACAGATACGCAGTATTTT.

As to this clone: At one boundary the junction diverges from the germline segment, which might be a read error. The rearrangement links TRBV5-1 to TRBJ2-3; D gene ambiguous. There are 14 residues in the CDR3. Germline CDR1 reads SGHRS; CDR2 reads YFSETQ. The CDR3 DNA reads TGCGCCAGCACCTTGGACCGGTTCGAAGGTACGCAGTATTTT. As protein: CASTLDRFEGTQYF.

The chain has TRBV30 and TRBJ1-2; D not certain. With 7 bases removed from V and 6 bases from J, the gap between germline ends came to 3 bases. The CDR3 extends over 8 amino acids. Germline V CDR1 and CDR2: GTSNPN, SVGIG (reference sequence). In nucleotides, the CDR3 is TGTGCCTTAAATGGCTACACCTTC. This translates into CALNGYTF. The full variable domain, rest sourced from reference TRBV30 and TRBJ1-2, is SQTIHQWPATLVQPVGSPLSLECTVEGTSNPNLYWYRQAAGRGLQLLFYSVGIGQISSEVPQNLSASRPQDRQFILSSKKLLLSDSGFYLCALNGYTFGSGTRLTVV.

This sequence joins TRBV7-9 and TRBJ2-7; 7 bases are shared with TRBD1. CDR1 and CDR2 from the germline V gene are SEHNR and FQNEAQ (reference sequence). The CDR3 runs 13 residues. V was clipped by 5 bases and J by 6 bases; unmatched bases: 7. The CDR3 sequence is CASSTTGIGEQYF. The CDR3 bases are TGTGCCAGCAGCACGACAGGGATAGGCGAGCAGTACTTC. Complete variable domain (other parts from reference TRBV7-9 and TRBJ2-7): DTGVSQNPRHKITKRGQNVTFRCDPISEHNRLYWYRQTLGQGPEFLTYFQNEAQLEKSRLLSDRFSAERPKGSFSTLEIQRTEQGDSAMYLCASSTTGIGEQYFGPGTRLTVT.

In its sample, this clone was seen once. CDR3 DNA: TGCGCCAGCAGCCGGGGACAGGGGGTAGACAATGAGCAGTTCTTC. Translation gives CASSRGQGVDNEQFF. The J gene is TRBJ2-1, the V gene TRBV5-1, with 11 bases lining up with TRBD1. Trimming cost V 4 bases and J 5 bases; bases outside gene matches: 5. Germline CDR1 is SGHRS and CDR2 is YFSETQ. The CDR3 sequence is 15 residues long.

The CDR3, as DNA: TGTGCCAGCAGTGAGGGACAGGGGGCTAACTACGAGCAGTACTTC. Translating gives CASSEGQGANYEQYF. The rearrangement joins TRBV2 to TRBJ2-7; 12 nucleotides line up with TRBD1. The length of the CDR3 is 15 residues. Germline CDR1 reads SNHLY; CDR2 reads FYNNEI. V gave up 3 bases and J gave up 3 bases; unmatched junction bases: 3.

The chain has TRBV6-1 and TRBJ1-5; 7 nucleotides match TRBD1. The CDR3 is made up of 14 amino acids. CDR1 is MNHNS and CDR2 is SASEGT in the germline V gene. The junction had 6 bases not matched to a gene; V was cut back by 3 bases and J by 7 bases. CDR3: CASSEARGQQPQHF. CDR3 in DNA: TGTGCCAGCAGTGAGGCGAGGGGGCAACAGCCCCAGCATTTT.

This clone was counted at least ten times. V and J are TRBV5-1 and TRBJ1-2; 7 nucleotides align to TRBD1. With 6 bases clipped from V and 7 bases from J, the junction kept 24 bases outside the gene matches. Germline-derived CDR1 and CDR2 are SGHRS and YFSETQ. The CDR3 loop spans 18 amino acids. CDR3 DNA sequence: TGCGCCAGCAACCCAGGATTCGACAGGGTGGCCGAGAGCTCTGGCTACACCTTC. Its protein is CASNPGFDRVAESSGYTF.

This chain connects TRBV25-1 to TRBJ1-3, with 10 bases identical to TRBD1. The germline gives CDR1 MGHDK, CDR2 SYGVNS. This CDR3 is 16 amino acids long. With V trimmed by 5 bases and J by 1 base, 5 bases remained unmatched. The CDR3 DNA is TGTGCCAGCAGTATCCCGGGACAGGGGTCTGGAAACACCATATATTTT. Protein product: CASSIPGQGSGNTIYF.

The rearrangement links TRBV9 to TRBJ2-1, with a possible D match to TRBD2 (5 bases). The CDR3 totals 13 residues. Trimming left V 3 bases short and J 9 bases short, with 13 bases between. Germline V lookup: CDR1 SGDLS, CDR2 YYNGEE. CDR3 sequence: CASSGLLVAEQFF. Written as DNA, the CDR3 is TGTGCCAGCAGCGGACTACTAGTTGCTGAGCAGTTCTTC.